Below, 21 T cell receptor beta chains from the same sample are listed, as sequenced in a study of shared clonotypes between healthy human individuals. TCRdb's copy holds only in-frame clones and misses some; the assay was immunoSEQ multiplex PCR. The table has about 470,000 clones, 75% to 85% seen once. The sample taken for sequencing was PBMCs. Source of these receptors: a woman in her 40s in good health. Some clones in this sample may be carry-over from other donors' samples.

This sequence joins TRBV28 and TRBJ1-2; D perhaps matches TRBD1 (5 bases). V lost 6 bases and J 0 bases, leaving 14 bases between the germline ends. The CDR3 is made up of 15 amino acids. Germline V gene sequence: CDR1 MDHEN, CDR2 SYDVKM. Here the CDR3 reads CASSSLGAANYGYTF. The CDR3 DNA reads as TGTGCCAGCAGCTCACTAGGGGCAGCTAACTATGGCTACACCTTC.

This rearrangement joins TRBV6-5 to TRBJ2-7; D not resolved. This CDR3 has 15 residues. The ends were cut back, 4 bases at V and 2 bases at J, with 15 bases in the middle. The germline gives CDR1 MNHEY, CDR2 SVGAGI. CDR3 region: CASSFLRYSPYEQYF. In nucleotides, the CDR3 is TGTGCCAGCAGTTTCCTCCGCTACTCACCCTACGAGCAGTACTTC.

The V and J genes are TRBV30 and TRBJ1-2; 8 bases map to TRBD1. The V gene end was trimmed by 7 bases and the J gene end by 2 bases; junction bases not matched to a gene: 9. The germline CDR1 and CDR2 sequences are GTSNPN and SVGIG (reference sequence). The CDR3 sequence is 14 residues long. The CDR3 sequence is CAYSPGGSNYGYTF. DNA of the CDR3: TGTGCCTATTCCCCAGGGGGCAGCAACTATGGCTACACCTTC.

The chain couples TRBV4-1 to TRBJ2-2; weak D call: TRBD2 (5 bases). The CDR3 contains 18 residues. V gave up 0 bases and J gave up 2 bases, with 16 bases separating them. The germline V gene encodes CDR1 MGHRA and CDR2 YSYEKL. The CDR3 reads CASSQEGIARRNTGELFF. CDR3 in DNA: TGCGCCAGCAGCCAAGAGGGAATAGCGCGACGAAACACCGGGGAGCTGTTTTTT.

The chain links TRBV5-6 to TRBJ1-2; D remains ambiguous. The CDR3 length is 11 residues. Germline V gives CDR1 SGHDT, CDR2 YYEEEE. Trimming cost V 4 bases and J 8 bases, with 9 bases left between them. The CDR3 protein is CASSQYSGYTF. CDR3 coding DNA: TGTGCCAGCAGCCAGTATTCGGGCTACACCTTC.

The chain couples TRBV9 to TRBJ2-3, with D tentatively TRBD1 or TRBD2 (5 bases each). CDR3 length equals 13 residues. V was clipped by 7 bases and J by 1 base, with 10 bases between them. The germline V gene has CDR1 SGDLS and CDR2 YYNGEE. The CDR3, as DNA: TGTGCCAGCGGGGTGGGGGGCACAGATACGCAGTATTTT. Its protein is CASGVGGTDTQYF.

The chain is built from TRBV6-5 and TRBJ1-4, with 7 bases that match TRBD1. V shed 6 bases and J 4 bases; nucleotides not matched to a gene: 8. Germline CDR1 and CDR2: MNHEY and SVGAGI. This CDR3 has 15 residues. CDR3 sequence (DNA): TGTGCCAGCAGCCCAGACAGGGCCCATAATGAAAAACTGTTTTTT. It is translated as CASSPDRAHNEKLFF.

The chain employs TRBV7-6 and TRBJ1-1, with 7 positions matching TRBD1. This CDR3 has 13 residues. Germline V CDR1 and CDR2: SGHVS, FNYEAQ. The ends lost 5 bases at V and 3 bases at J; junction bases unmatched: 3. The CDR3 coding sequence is TGTGCCAGCAGCAAAGGGGGCTACACTGAAGCTTTCTTT. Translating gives CASSKGGYTEAFF.

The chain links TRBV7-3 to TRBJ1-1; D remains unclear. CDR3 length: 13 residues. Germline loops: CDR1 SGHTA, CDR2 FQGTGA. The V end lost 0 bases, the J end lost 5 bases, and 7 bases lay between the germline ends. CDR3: CASSLTGRTEAFF. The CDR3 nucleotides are TGTGCCAGCAGCTTAACAGGGAGAACTGAAGCTTTCTTT.

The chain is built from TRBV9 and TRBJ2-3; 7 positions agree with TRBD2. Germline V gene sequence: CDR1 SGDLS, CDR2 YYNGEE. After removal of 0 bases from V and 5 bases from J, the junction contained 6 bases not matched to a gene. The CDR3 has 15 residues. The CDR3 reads CASSVEAGAEDTQYF. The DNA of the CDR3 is TGTGCCAGCAGCGTAGAGGCGGGAGCAGAAGATACGCAGTATTTT.

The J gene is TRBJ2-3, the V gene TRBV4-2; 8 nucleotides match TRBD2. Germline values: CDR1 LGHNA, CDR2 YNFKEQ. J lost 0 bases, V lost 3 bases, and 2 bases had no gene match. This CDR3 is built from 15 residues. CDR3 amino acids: CASSHPSGSTDTQYF. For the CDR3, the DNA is TGTGCCAGCAGCCACCCTAGCGGGAGCACAGATACGCAGTATTTT.

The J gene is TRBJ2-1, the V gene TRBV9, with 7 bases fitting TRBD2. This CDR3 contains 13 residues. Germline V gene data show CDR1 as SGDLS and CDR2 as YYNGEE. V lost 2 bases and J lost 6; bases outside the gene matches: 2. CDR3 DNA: TGTGCCAGCAGCGTGGCTAGCGGCAATGAGCAGTTCTTC. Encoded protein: CASSVASGNEQFF. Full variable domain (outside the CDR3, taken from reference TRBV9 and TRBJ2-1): DSGVTQTPKHLITATGQRVTLRCSPRSGDLSVYWYQQSLDQGLQFLIQYYNGEERAKGNILERFSAQQFPDLHSELNLSSLELGDSALYFCASSVASGNEQFFGPGTRLTVL.

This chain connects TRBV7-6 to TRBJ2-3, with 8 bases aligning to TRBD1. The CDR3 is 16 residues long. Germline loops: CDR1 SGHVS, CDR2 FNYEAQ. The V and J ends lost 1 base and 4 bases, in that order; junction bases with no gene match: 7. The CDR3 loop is CASSLDAGGIPDTQYF. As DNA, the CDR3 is TGTGCCAGCAGCTTAGACGCAGGGGGCATCCCAGATACGCAGTATTTT.

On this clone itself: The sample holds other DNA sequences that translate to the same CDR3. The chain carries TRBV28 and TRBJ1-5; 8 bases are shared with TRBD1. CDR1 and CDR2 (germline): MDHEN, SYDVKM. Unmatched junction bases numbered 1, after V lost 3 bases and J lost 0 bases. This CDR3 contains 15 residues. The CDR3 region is CASSFQGASNQPQHF. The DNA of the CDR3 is TGTGCCAGCAGTTTTCAGGGGGCTAGCAATCAGCCCCAGCATTTT.

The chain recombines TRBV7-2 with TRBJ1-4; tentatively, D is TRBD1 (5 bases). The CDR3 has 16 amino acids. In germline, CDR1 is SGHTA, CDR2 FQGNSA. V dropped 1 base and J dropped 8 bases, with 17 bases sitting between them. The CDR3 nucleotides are TGTGCCAGCAGCTTAGGAGGGGCCAGGGTTAGGGAAAAACTGTTTTTT. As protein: CASSLGGARVREKLFF. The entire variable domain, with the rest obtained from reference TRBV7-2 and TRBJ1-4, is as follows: GAGVSQSPSNKVTEKGKDVELRCDPISGHTALYWYRQSLGQGLEFLIYFQGNSAPDKSGLPSDRFSAERTGGSVSTLTIQRTQQEDSAVYLCASSLGGARVREKLFFGSGTQLSVL.

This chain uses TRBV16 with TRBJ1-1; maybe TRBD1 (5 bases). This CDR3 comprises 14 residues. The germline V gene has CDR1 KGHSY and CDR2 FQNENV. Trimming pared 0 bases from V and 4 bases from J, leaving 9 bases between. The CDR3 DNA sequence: TGTGCCAGCAGCCAATCTGGGGGGAGCACTGAAGCTTTCTTT. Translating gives CASSQSGGSTEAFF.

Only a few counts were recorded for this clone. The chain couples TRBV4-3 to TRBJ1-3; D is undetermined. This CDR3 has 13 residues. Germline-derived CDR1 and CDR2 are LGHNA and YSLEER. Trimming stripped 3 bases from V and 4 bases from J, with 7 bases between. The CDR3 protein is CASSQEQGNTIYF. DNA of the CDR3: TGCGCCAGCAGCCAGGAGCAGGGAAACACCATATATTTT.

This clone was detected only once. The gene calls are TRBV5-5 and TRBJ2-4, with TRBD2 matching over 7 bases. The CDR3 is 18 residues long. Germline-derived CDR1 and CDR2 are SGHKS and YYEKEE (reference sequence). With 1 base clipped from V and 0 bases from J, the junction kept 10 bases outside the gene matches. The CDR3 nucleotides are TGTGCCAGCAGCTTGTCAGGGCTAGCGGATATAGCCAAAAACATTCAGTACTTC. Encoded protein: CASSLSGLADIAKNIQYF.

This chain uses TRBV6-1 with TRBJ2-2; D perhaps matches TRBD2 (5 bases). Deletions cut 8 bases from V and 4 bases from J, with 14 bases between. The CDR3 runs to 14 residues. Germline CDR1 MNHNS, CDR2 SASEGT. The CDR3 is CASGRSRGTGELFF. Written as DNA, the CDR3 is TGTGCCAGCGGACGGAGCCGGGGCACCGGGGAGCTGTTTTTT.

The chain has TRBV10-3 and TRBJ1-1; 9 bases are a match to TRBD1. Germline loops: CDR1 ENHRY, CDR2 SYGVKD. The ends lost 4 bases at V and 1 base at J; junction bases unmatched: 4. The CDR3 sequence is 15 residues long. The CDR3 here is CAISATGGGNTEAFF. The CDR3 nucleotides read TGTGCCATCAGTGCCACAGGGGGCGGGAACACTGAAGCTTTCTTT.

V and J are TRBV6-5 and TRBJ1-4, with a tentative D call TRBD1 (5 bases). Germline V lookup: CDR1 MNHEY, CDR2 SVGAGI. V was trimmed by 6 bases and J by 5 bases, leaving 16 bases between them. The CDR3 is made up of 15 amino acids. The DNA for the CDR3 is TGTGCCAGCAGGGGGGTGGGGTATGAAAATGAAAAACTGTTTTTT. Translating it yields CASRGVGYENEKLFF.